This TCR beta chain was recorded in a study of shared clonotypes between healthy human individuals. The assay was immunoSEQ multiplex PCR, and TCRdb's table has in-frame clones only and misses some. The sample consists of some 1 million clones, about 75% of them appearing once. The CDR3 runs 16 residues. In germline, CDR1 is SGHAT, CDR2 FQNNGV. The germline V and J ends were trimmed by 5 bases and 7 bases, with 21 bases remaining between them. This TCR came from a man younger than 35 in good health. The chain combines TRBV11-2 with TRBJ1-5; a possible D gene is TRBD1 (6 bases). What was sequenced was memory CD4+ T cells sorted from blood. This sample's subset: CD45RA-negative fraction. CDR3 nucleotides: TGTGCCAGCAGCCGTCCCAGGACAGCCTCCGGACAGCCCCAGCATTTT. Protein product: CASSRPRTASGQPQHF.